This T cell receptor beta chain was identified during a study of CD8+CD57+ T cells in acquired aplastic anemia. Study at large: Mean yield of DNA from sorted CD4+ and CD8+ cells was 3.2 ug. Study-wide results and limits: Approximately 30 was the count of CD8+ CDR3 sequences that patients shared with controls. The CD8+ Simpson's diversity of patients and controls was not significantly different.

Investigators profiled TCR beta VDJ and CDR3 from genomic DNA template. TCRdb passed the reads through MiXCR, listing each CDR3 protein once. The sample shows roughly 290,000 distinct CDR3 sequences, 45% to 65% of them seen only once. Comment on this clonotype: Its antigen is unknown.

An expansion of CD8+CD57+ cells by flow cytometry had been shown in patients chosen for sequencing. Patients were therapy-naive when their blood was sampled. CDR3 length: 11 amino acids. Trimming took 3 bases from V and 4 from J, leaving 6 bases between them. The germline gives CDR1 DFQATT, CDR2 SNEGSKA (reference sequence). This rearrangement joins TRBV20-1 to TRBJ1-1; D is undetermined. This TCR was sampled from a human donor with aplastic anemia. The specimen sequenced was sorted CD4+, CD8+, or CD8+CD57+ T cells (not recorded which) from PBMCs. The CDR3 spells CSASWGTEAFF. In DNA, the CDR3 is TGCAGTGCTAGTTGGGGCACTGAAGCTTTCTTT.